The TCR beta chain under discussion was sequenced for a study of response to subunit inactivated influenza vaccine. The V and J ends lost 5 bases and 1 base respectively, with 17 bases between them. CDR1 is MNHNS, CDR2 SASEGT, per germline. CDR3 length: 16 residues. TCRdb independently ran MiXCR on the RT-PCR reads; one entry per CDR3 protein. This table has about 700,000 distinct CDR3 sequences, about 15% appearing once. This receptor was taken from a man between 45 and 60 years old who received an inactivated influenza vaccine. The sample was PBMCs from blood, taken around 15 days before vaccination. The chain employs TRBV6-1 and TRBJ2-5; maybe TRBD2 (7 bases). This CDR3 is CASSPSAGASQETQYF. The DNA of the CDR3 is TGTGCCAGCAGTCCCTCTGCGGGGGCCAGCCAAGAGACCCAGTACTTC.